The sequence of this T cell receptor (beta chain) was determined in a study of cytomegalovirus exposure and HLA in healthy donors. Study findings and constraints: A further, later analysis showed that HLA-associated TCR beta chains (compared with equally common others) were more clonally expanded.

The germline CDR1 and CDR2 sequences are LNHDA and SQIVND (reference sequence). J gave up 4 bases and V 10 bases, and 7 bases lay outside the gene matches. The CDR3 length is 13 residues. The study ran its PCR with 60 Vbeta and 13 Jbeta primers. Method: immunoSEQ multiplex PCR; TCRdb's copy keeps in-frame clones and lacks some. The data contain 250,000 to 350,000 clones, 80% to 90% of them seen just once; the ten biggest clones take up 3.5% to 4.5%. As regards this clone: What it recognizes is unknown.

Sequencing was carried out using PBMCs. This receptor was obtained from a man aged 35 to 55 in good health and CMV-seropositive. The V call is TRBV19, the J call TRBJ1-1; 9 positions agree with TRBD1. This CDR3 is CAIAETGGTEAFF. CDR3 DNA sequence: TGTGCCATCGCCGAGACAGGGGGCACTGAAGCTTTCTTT.